What follows is one TCR beta chain and its context. The data derive from a study of T cells after yellow fever vaccination. Overall study findings and caveats: A small share of clonotypes appeared in both CD4 and CD8 compartments. Primary-vaccination clones mostly resurfaced post-booster (just under 98% CD4, about 87% CD8). A secondary response was less intense yet reached its peak sooner, at day 5 versus 15.

Germline V gene lookup returns CDR1 LGHDT and CDR2 YNNKEL (reference sequence). V dropped 0 bases and J dropped 12 bases, with 12 bases sitting between them. The CDR3 spans 13 residues. TCRdb ran MiXCR on the 5' RACE reads and lists one entry per CDR3 protein. The repertoire holds tens of thousands of distinct CDR3 sequences, with 10% to 15% as singletons. J is TRBJ2-1 and V is TRBV3-1; maybe TRBD2 (5 bases). The clonotype was recovered from a man younger than 35 who received the YFV17D yellow fever vaccine. Here the sequenced sample was CD8+ T cells not binding an NS4B(214-222) dextramer, sorted from PBMCs, taken approximately 20 days after the first yellow fever vaccination. In DNA, the CDR3 is TGTGCCAGCAGCCAAGATCTCGGGGTGTGGCAGTTCTTC. Amino acid sequence: CASSQDLGVWQFF.